This T cell receptor beta chain was found in a study of T cells in Graves' hyperthyroidism and ophthalmopathy. The table lists this clonotype with many counts. Antigen: not known. Exclusion of a patient resulted from uncontrolled infection, other autoimmune disease, pregnancy or lactation. Out of 10 ml of fresh peripheral blood came the PBMCs. The CDR3 length is 14 residues. Per germline, CDR1 KGHSH and CDR2 LQKENI. Trimming took 5 bases from V and 0 from J; bases not matched to a gene: 3. Regions amplified from RNA transcripts were the TCR beta CDR3 regions. A set of HTBI primers served as the primers for a first-round RT-PCR of the TCR CDR3. MiXCR was run by TCRdb on the multiplex PCR reads, yielding one entry per CDR3 protein. The sample has a few hundred thousand distinct CDR3 sequences; 15% to 18% are singletons. Study results and limitations: The model anticipated ophthalmopathy a median approximately 6.7 months pre-onset.

This TCR derives from a woman aged 25 to 39 with Graves' hyperthyroidism. Sequenced material: blood. The gene calls are TRBV18 and TRBJ1-1; 7 bases line up with TRBD1. The CDR3 region has the DNA TGTGCCAGCTCAGGGACAGACATGAACACTGAAGCTTTCTTT. This encodes CASSGTDMNTEAFF.